These T cell receptor beta chains were read from a single sample in a study of blood T cell repertoires in COVID-19. Libraries were prepared by immunoSEQ multiplex PCR; TCRdb keeps only in-frame clonotypes and omits some of them. The profile shows tens of thousands of clones, under 90% of them singletons. Input material: peripheral blood. These receptors originate from a human donor in a cohort sampled during active COVID-19. Both conserved end residues are part of each CDR3. A D gene is named only where the DNA matches it firmly. Some rows have no size entry. The others give once, few or many, or a class for an expanded clone.

size,D,J,V,DNA,CDR3
NA,TRBD1,TRBJ2-6,TRBV7-3,TGTGCCAGCAGCTTAAATCCAGGGGGCGCCGGGGCCAACGTCCTGACTTTC,CASSLNPGGAGANVLTF
NA,TRBD1,TRBJ2-7,TRBV27,TGTGCCAGCAGTTATTCGGGACAGGCCCACGAGCAGTACTTC,CASSYSGQAHEQYF
NA,NA,TRBJ2-1,TRBV21-1,TGTGCCAGCAGCGGGGACAGGGGCCCCGTTTTCAATGAGCAGTTCTTC,CASSGDRGPVFNEQFF
NA,NA,TRBJ1-1,TRBV27,TGTGCCAGCAGCCGGGACACCGGGAACACTGAAGCTTTCTTT,CASSRDTGNTEAFF
NA,NA,TRBJ1-5,TRBV10-3,TGTGCCATACAGGGTTCGGGTCGCAATCAGCCCCAGCATTTT,CAIQGSGRNQPQHF
NA,TRBD2,TRBJ2-5,TRBV18,TGTGCCAGCTCACCACAATTGTCTAGCGGGAGCTTAGAGACCCAGTACTTC,CASSPQLSSGSLETQYF
NA,TRBD2,TRBJ2-2,TRBV7-9,TGTGCCAGCAGCTTAGGGGGACTAGCGGCGAACACCGGGGAGCTGTTTTTT,CASSLGGLAANTGELFF
NA,NA,TRBJ1-4,TRBV28,TGTGCCAGCAGTTTCCGTGAAAAACTGTTTTTT,CASSFREKLFF
few,NA,TRBJ1-2,TRBV4-1,TGCGCCAGCAGCCAAGATCAGAACTATGGCTACACCTTC,CASSQDQNYGYTF
NA,NA,TRBJ2-1,TRBV5-6,TGTGCCAGCAGGGGGACTGTTTACTACAATGAGCAGTTCTTC,CASRGTVYYNEQFF
NA,TRBD2,TRBJ2-3,TRBV28,TGTGCCAGCAGTTTATCAACCGGACTAGCGACAGATACGCAGTATTTT,CASSLSTGLATDTQYF
NA,TRBD1,TRBJ1-3,TRBV7-3,TGTGCCAGCAGCTTAACGCCCCGGACAGGGTCTGGAAACACCATATATTTT,CASSLTPRTGSGNTIYF
few,TRBD1,TRBJ1-6,TRBV5-1,TGCGCCAGCAGCCCTGGACAGGGTCTCCACTTT,CASSPGQGLHF
few,TRBD1,TRBJ2-1,TRBV19,TGTGCCAGTAGTTTCCAGGGGGCGCGTGGTGAGCAGTTCTTC,CASSFQGARGEQFF
NA,TRBD1,TRBJ1-1,TRBV13,TGTGCCAGTAGACAGGGGATGAACACTGAAGCTTTCTTT,CASRQGMNTEAFF
NA,TRBD2,TRBJ2-1,TRBV9,TGTGCCAGCAGCGTAGCTAGCGGACAATACAATGAGCAGTTCTTC,CASSVASGQYNEQFF
NA,NA,TRBJ2-2,TRBV7-3,TGTGCCAGCAGCTTAATAGGGGCCGGGGAGCTGTTTTTT,CASSLIGAGELFF
NA,TRBD2,TRBJ2-7,TRBV25-1,TGTGCCAGCAGTGCCGCTAGCGGGAGGAACACCTACGAGCAGTACTTC,CASSAASGRNTYEQYF
NA,NA,TRBJ2-3,TRBV4-3,TGCGCCAGCAGCACTCAGAGGGCTAGCACAGATACGCAGTATTTT,CASSTQRASTDTQYF
NA,TRBD2,TRBJ2-1,TRBV9,TGTGCCAGCAGCGGGCGACTAGCGGGGATGAACAATGAGCAGTTCTTC,CASSGRLAGMNNEQFF
NA,TRBD1,TRBJ1-5,TRBV27,TGTGCCAGCAGTCTAGGACAGGGTAGCAATCAGCCCCAGCATTTT,CASSLGQGSNQPQHF
NA,NA,TRBJ1-5,TRBV7-2,TGTGCCAGCAGCCCTGGGGATGTGGGGGGTCAGCCCCAGCATTTT,CASSPGDVGGQPQHF
NA,TRBD2,TRBJ2-1,TRBV4-3,TGCGCCAGCAGCCAACGTACGGTAGCGGGAGGGTCCTACAATGAGCAGTTCTTC,CASSQRTVAGGSYNEQFF
NA,NA,TRBJ1-6,TRBV28,TGTGCCAGCAGCGGGACACCAGTTCTATCCCTCCACTTT,CASSGTPVLSLHF
NA,NA,TRBJ2-5,TRBV5-3,TGTGCCAGAAGCTTGGGAGGGGGGGACCAAGAGACCCAGTACTTC,CARSLGGGDQETQYF
NA,NA,TRBJ1-1,TRBV2,TGTGCCAGCAACGGACCACCCAGGGGCACTGAAGCTTTCTTT,CASNGPPRGTEAFF
NA,TRBD1,TRBJ2-7,TRBV13,TGTGCCAGCAGCTCGACAGGGAAACCCTACGAGCAGTACTTC,CASSSTGKPYEQYF
NA,NA,TRBJ1-6,TRBV6-5,TGTGCCAGCAGTTATATTCAGAATTCACCCCTCCACTTT,CASSYIQNSPLHF
once,TRBD2,TRBJ2-1,TRBV4-3,TGCGCCAGCAGCCGAGAGCGGGGGGGTAGCTACAATGAGCAGTTCTTC,CASSRERGGSYNEQFF
NA,NA,TRBJ2-1,TRBV5-8,TGTGCCAGCAGCTTGGGGGCTAGCGCTTACAATGAGCAGTTCTTC,CASSLGASAYNEQFF
NA,NA,TRBJ2-5,TRBV5-1,TGCGCCAGCAGCCCTGGACAGCCTCAAGAGACCCAGTACTTC,CASSPGQPQETQYF
NA,NA,TRBJ2-1,TRBV29-1,TGCAGCGTTAGTCGAGGGGTTGGGGCGGGGCTCAAGCAGTTCTTC,CSVSRGVGAGLKQFF
NA,NA,TRBJ2-7,TRBV5-1,TGCGCCAGCAGCTACGACAGGGAGCAGTACTTC,CASSYDREQYF
once,TRBD1,TRBJ2-3,TRBV7-9,TGTGCCAGCAGCCAGGACAGGGGGTTTTCAGATACGCAGTATTTT,CASSQDRGFSDTQYF
NA,NA,TRBJ2-1,TRBV19,TGTGCCAGTAGGGGACTTAGATCCTACAATGAGCAGTTCTTC,CASRGLRSYNEQFF
NA,NA,TRBJ1-2,TRBV28,TGTGCCAGCTCGCCGGGACCCCGAGGGGGAACTAACTATGGCTACACCTTC,CASSPGPRGGTNYGYTF
NA,TRBD1,TRBJ2-7,TRBV6-2/TRBV6-3,TGTGCCAGCAGTTACACTGACAGGGGCGGCCCCTACGAGCAGTACTTC,CASSYTDRGGPYEQYF
NA,NA,TRBJ1-4,TRBV5-8,TGTGCCAGCAGCTTATCCATAGGGACTTTCATCATGGCAACTAATGAAAAACTGTTTTTT,CASSLSIGTFIMATNEKLFF
NA,NA,TRBJ1-5,TRBV3-1/TRBV3-2,TGTGCCAGCAGCTCGGACATTAGCAATCAGCCCCAGCATTTT,CASSSDISNQPQHF
NA,NA,TRBJ2-2,TRBV24-1,TGTGCCACCAGGGGCTTAAACACCGGGGAGCTGTTTTTT,CATRGLNTGELFF
NA,NA,TRBJ1-5,TRBV19,TGTGCCAGCAGCGGGTCGGGCGGGCGTCAGCCCCAGCATTTT,CASSGSGGRQPQHF
NA,TRBD2,TRBJ2-7,TRBV5-4,TGTGCCAGCAGCTTGAATGAGCGGGATCGGTACTTC,CASSLNERDRYF
NA,NA,TRBJ2-7,TRBV5-6,TGTGCCAGCAGCTTTGGGACACGAACCTACGAGCAGTACTTC,CASSFGTRTYEQYF
once,TRBD1,TRBJ2-2,TRBV6-2/TRBV6-3,TGTGCCAGCAGTTACCAGGGGGCGGTCACCGGGGAGCTGTTTTTT,CASSYQGAVTGELFF
NA,NA,TRBJ2-5,TRBV29-1,TGCAGCGTTGAGAAGTCAGGGCTGAGGGAGACCCAGTACTTC,CSVEKSGLRETQYF
once,TRBD2,TRBJ2-3,TRBV15,TGTGCCACCAGCAGGATATTAGCGGGGAGAGGGGCAGATACGCAGTATTTT,CATSRILAGRGADTQYF
NA,NA,TRBJ1-3,TRBV9,TGTGCCAGCAGCGTAGATGAGGGAGTCGGAAACACCATATATTTT,CASSVDEGVGNTIYF
NA,NA,TRBJ1-2,TRBV7-2,TGTGCCAGCAGCTTAGGAACAGGGCAGGTGCTTGGCTACACCTTC,CASSLGTGQVLGYTF
NA,NA,TRBJ1-1,TRBV5-1,TGCGCCAGCAGCTTGTGGGGGGAAACGAACACTGAAGCTTTCTTT,CASSLWGETNTEAFF